This passage covers 23 T cell receptor beta chains from one sample sequenced in a study of T-cell memory formation after mild COVID-19. TCRdb used MiXCR to reprocess the 5' RACE reads, holding one entry per CDR3 protein. This table has under 300,000 distinct CDR3 sequences, around 17% appearing once. The sequencing input was PBMCs or a T cell subset sorted from them (not recorded which). The receptor source for this set is a man younger than 30 who had mild COVID-19 (a few samples of this study predate the infection). Cell type and time point are not known.

The chain uses TRBV10-3 and TRBJ1-6; no firm D call. The CDR3 covers 14 residues. Looked up from germline, CDR1 is ENHRY and CDR2 is SYGVKD. Trimming shortened V by 0 bases and J by 10 bases, and 10 bases separated the two germline ends. The CDR3 DNA reads TGTGCCATCAGTGAGTCGAGGGAGGGCTCACCCCTCCACTTT. It specifies CAISESREGSPLHF.

The rearrangement links TRBV5-1 to TRBJ2-2; 8 nucleotides align to TRBD1. Trimming at V came to 1 base and at J to 6 bases, leaving 5 bases not matched to a gene. The CDR3 contains 15 residues. CDR1 SGHRS and CDR2 YFSETQ come from the germline V gene. Written as DNA, the CDR3 is TGCGCCAGCAGCTTGTTGCCGGGACAGGCCGGGGAGCTGTTTTTT. Its protein product is CASSLLPGQAGELFF.

This clonotype was observed a handful of times. V usage is TRBV15 and J usage is TRBJ2-1, with D perhaps matching TRBD1 or TRBD2 (6 bases each). Trimming took off 4 bases at V and 9 bases at J, with 16 bases between the two ends. CDR1 and CDR2 (germline): LNHNV, YYDKDF (reference sequence). The CDR3 runs 14 residues. CDR3 nucleotides: TGTGCCACCAGCATAAAGGAGCCGGGGGCTGAGCAGTTCTTC. Protein product: CATSIKEPGAEQFF.

The sample holds a few counts of this clonotype. V gene TRBV19 combines with J gene TRBJ1-5; perhaps TRBD1 as D (6 bases). The CDR3 length is 14 residues. Germline V gene sequence: CDR1 LNHDA, CDR2 SQIVND (reference sequence). Trimming left V 7 bases short and J 7 bases short, with 17 bases between. The CDR3 reads CASIKLGGGQPQHF. The CDR3 DNA is TGTGCCAGTATCAAGTTGGGGGGCGGACAGCCCCAGCATTTT.

This clonotype has a handful of counts. This chain joins TRBV7-2 and TRBJ1-1; no firm D call. CDR1 and CDR2 (germline): SGHTA, FQGNSA. The V end was cut by 2 bases, the J end by 0 bases, with 10 bases between. This CDR3 comprises 15 residues. The CDR3 region has the DNA TGTGCCAGCAGCTTAAACGGGGTTATGAACACTGAAGCTTTCTTT. Translation: CASSLNGVMNTEAFF. The variable domain in full, with the rest retrieved from reference TRBV7-2 and TRBJ1-1, is GAGVSQSPSNKVTEKGKDVELRCDPISGHTALYWYRQSLGQGLEFLIYFQGNSAPDKSGLPSDRFSAERTGGSVSTLTIQRTQQEDSAVYLCASSLNGVMNTEAFFGQGTRLTVV.

The sample holds many counts of this clonotype. The chain's CDR3 is CASSLGAGDSPLHF. The CDR3 DNA follows: TGCGCCAGCAGCCTGGGGGCAGGAGACTCACCCCTCCACTTT. The rearrangement links TRBV5-1 to TRBJ1-6; D possibly corresponds to TRBD1 (6 bases). V was trimmed by 4 bases and J by 10 bases, leaving 15 bases between them. Germline V gene data show CDR1 as SGHRS and CDR2 as YFSETQ. CDR3 length: 14 residues.

The rearrangement joins TRBV10-2 to TRBJ2-7; D is possibly TRBD2 (5 bases). From germline, CDR1 is WSHSY and CDR2 SAAADI. V was trimmed by 3 bases and J by 0 bases, leaving 9 bases between them. The CDR3 spans 14 residues. The DNA for the CDR3 is TGCGCCAGCAGTGAACCTGGGAGCTCCTACGAGCAGTACTTC. As protein: CASSEPGSSYEQYF.

This clonotype was detected only a few times. This chain uses TRBV4-2 with TRBJ1-2; the match to TRBD1 covers 7 bases. V shed 0 bases, J shed 4 bases, and the junction held 8 bases outside the gene matches. The germline CDR1 and CDR2 sequences are LGHNA and YNFKEQ. This CDR3 region has 16 residues. CDR3 in amino acids: CASSQDTTGRSYGYTF. The CDR3 coding sequence is TGTGCCAGCAGCCAAGATACGACAGGGCGGTCCTATGGCTACACCTTC.

This clonotype was seen many times. The chain employs TRBV7-2 and TRBJ1-6; D is uncertain. The CDR3 contains 15 residues. Germline loops: CDR1 SGHTA, CDR2 FQGNSA. Between the trimmed V and J ends, which lost 1 base and 11 bases, there was a span of 15 bases. The chain's CDR3 is CASSLEGQGRAPLHF. Here the CDR3 DNA reads TGTGCCAGCAGCTTAGAAGGGCAAGGGAGGGCACCCCTCCACTTT.

This clonotype showed up just a few times. The chain couples TRBV4-1 to TRBJ1-2, with 11 bases aligning to TRBD1. Per the germline V gene, CDR1 is MGHRA and CDR2 is YSYEKL. The CDR3 is made up of 14 amino acids. After removal of 5 bases from V and 3 bases from J, the junction contained 2 bases not matched to a gene. CDR3 residues: CASSVGQGDYGYTF. The CDR3, as DNA: TGCGCCAGCAGCGTGGGACAGGGGGACTATGGCTACACCTTC.

The chain has TRBV4-2 and TRBJ1-4; D gene ambiguous. There are 15 residues in the CDR3. The V end lost 5 bases, the J end lost 0 bases, and 10 bases lay between the germline ends. Germline loops: CDR1 LGHNA, CDR2 YNFKEQ. CDR3 coding DNA: TGTGCCAGCAGCTCCCACAGAGCAACTAATGAAAAACTGTTTTTT. It specifies CASSSHRATNEKLFF.

This clonotype appeared a few times. The chain carries TRBV15 and TRBJ1-6; D is ambiguous. The CDR3 totals 17 residues. Germline loops: CDR1 LNHNV, CDR2 YYDKDF (reference sequence). V was cut by 0 bases and J by 0 bases, with 9 bases left in between. The CDR3 DNA follows: TGTGCCACCAGCAGAGATTCGCAGAGCTCCTATAATTCACCCCTCCACTTT. Amino acid sequence: CATSRDSQSSYNSPLHF.

In this sample, this clonotype turned up a few times. The V gene is TRBV24-1, the J gene TRBJ2-3, with 8 positions matching TRBD1. The V gene's germline CDR1 is KGHDR and CDR2 SFDVKD. The length of the CDR3 is 14 residues. V gave up 5 bases and J gave up 5 bases; unmatched junction bases: 5. CDR3 residues: CATSGGQGGDTQYF. The DNA for the CDR3 is TGTGCCACCAGTGGAGGACAGGGTGGAGATACGCAGTATTTT.

The CDR3 sequence is CASSLEPDSKSSYEQYF. The CDR3 bases are TGTGCCAGCAGCTTGGAGCCGGACAGCAAGAGCTCCTACGAGCAGTACTTC. The rearrangement uses TRBV5-6 and TRBJ2-7, with D tentatively TRBD1 (6 bases). The CDR3 is 17 residues long. The germline V gene has CDR1 SGHDT and CDR2 YYEEEE. The V end lost 0 bases, the J end lost 0 bases, and 16 bases lay between the germline ends.

The genes are TRBV4-2 and TRBJ2-1; 13 bases are a match to TRBD2. V shed 4 bases and J 4 bases; nucleotides not matched to a gene: 7. The V gene's germline CDR1 is LGHNA and CDR2 YNFKEQ. The CDR3 covers 17 residues. The CDR3 DNA sequence: TGTGCCAGCAGCCCCCGGACTAGCGGGGGTCCTTACAATGAGCAGTTCTTC. Protein product: CASSPRTSGGPYNEQFF.

The chain employs TRBV7-2 and TRBJ2-7; 7 bases align to TRBD1. Trimming removed 2 bases from V and 1 base from J; junction bases left unmatched: 11. Germline values: CDR1 SGHTA, CDR2 FQGNSA. The CDR3 extends over 17 amino acids. CDR3 DNA sequence: TGTGCCAGCAGCTTAAGTTACTCCGGGACAGTATCCTACGAGCAGTACTTC. Translating it yields CASSLSYSGTVSYEQYF.

This clonotype was seen a few times. This chain uses TRBV20-1 with TRBJ1-2; D ambiguous. Per germline, CDR1 DFQATT and CDR2 SNEGSKA (reference sequence). The V end lost 3 bases, the J end lost 5 bases, and 13 bases lay between the germline ends. The CDR3 consists of 13 residues. CDR3 in DNA: TGCAGTGCTAGTCCTCGGGCGGATTATGGCTACACCTTC. This gives the protein CSASPRADYGYTF.

The rearrangement joins TRBV7-9 to TRBJ1-6; D uncertain. V dropped 8 bases and J dropped 7 bases, with 12 bases sitting between them. The CDR3 loop spans 13 amino acids. Per germline, CDR1 SEHNR and CDR2 FQNEAQ (reference sequence). CDR3 region: CASGEERNSPLHF. DNA of the CDR3: TGTGCCAGCGGGGAAGAGAGGAATTCACCCCTCCACTTT. Looking up the rest from reference TRBV7-9 and TRBJ1-6 gives the full variable domain: DTGVSQNPRHKITKRGQNVTFRCDPISEHNRLYWYRQTLGQGPEFLTYFQNEAQLEKSRLLSDRFSAERPKGSFSTLEIQRTEQGDSAMYLCASGEERNSPLHFGNGTRLTVT.

The sample holds a few counts of this clonotype. The chain employs TRBV6-5 and TRBJ2-4; 9 nucleotides line up with TRBD2. V lost 5 bases, J lost 6 bases, and 8 bases stayed unmatched. Per germline, CDR1 MNHEY and CDR2 SVGAGI. The CDR3 totals 15 residues. The CDR3, as DNA: TGTGCCAGCAGTGACCCGCGGGGGGGACGAAACATTCAGTACTTC. Amino acid sequence: CASSDPRGGRNIQYF.

J is TRBJ1-2 and V is TRBV6-6, with 7 bases lining up with TRBD1. Per the germline V gene, CDR1 is MNHNY and CDR2 is SVGAGI (reference sequence). J was trimmed by 5 bases and V by 1 base; bases with no gene match: 4. This CDR3 comprises 14 residues. This CDR3 reads CASSYFRDSYGYTF. The DNA for the CDR3 is TGTGCCAGCAGTTACTTCCGGGACAGTTATGGCTACACCTTC.

The chain carries TRBV6-6 and TRBJ2-3; no firm D call. V was pared by 6 bases and J by 4 bases, with 11 bases between. The germline gives CDR1 MNHNY, CDR2 SVGAGI (reference sequence). CDR3 length equals 13 residues. The CDR3 DNA reads TGTGCCAGCAGCCTAGGGTCCCCAGATACGCAGTATTTT. This gives the protein CASSLGSPDTQYF.

J is TRBJ2-2 and V is TRBV7-8; D uncertain. Germline CDR1 is SGHVS and CDR2 is FQNEAQ. Trimming removed 5 bases from V and 4 bases from J, with 11 bases in between. The CDR3 spans 14 residues. The CDR3 region has the DNA TGTGCCAGCAGCCCCCAATGGGGCACCGGGGAGCTGTTTTTT. It encodes CASSPQWGTGELFF.

The table lists this clonotype with a few counts. The chain couples TRBV6-1 to TRBJ1-2; D is unclear. Trimming removed 1 base at V and 3 bases at J, with 6 bases between. The CDR3 consists of 13 residues. Per germline, CDR1 MNHNS and CDR2 SASEGT. The CDR3 protein is CASSEVAHYGYTF. As DNA, the CDR3 is TGTGCCAGCAGTGAAGTCGCCCACTATGGCTACACCTTC.